This TCR beta chain was sequenced during a study of blood T cell repertoires in COVID-19. Background on the study: Some COVID-19 samples were acute and others convalescent; all came from the United States, Italy and Spain. T cells, B-cell-depleted T cells, or PBMCs provided the cDNA or gDNA that served as material.

The protocol was immunoSEQ multiplex PCR, while the TCRdb copy is restricted to in-frame clones and leaves out a portion. There are approximately 120,000 clones in the sample; approximately 90% occur only once, and about 1.5% lies in the top ten. Deletions cut 3 bases from V and 0 bases from J, with 18 bases between. Germline values: CDR1 SEHNR, CDR2 FQNEAQ (reference sequence). This CDR3 has 18 residues. Sample: peripheral blood. This sequence was found in a human donor in a cohort sampled during active COVID-19. This chain connects TRBV7-9 to TRBJ2-1; D unclear. This CDR3 is CASSFYPSLLSSYNEQFF. Here the CDR3 DNA reads TGTGCCAGCAGCTTCTACCCCTCACTCTTGAGCTCCTACAATGAGCAGTTCTTC.